The rows below give T cell receptor beta chains drawn from one sample of a study of T cell repertoires in cytomegalovirus infection. A single record per CDR3 protein comes from TCRdb applying MiXCR to the reads. This table has approximately 400,000 distinct CDR3 sequences, approximately 33% appearing once. The source material was PBMCs. These receptors were obtained from a human donor in good health (CMV status not recorded). Some clones in this sample may be carry-over from other donors' samples. The CDR3 runs from the conserved cysteine through the conserved F or W. A D gene is named only where the DNA matches it firmly. Only part of the rows carry a size: once, few, many, or a class if the clone is expanded.

few	TRBV7-9	TRBD1	TRBJ1-5	CASSLQGDQPQHF	TGTGCCAGCAGCTTACAGGGGGATCAGCCCCAGCATTTT
NA	TRBV14	NA	TRBJ1-5	CASSLQGTGLFQPQHF	TGTGCCAGCAGCCTGCAGGGGACGGGTCTGTTTCAGCCCCAGCATTTT
NA	TRBV11-2	TRBD2	TRBJ2-3	CASRRTSGGNTDTQYF	TGTGCCAGCAGGAGGACTAGCGGGGGAAACACAGATACGCAGTATTTT
few	TRBV7-2	NA	TRBJ1-4	CASSLASRTDEKLFF	TGTGCCAGCAGCTTAGCGTCCAGGACAGACGAAAAACTGTTTTTT
few	TRBV5-4	TRBD2	TRBJ2-1	CASSWTSENEQFF	TGTGCCAGCAGCTGGACTAGCGAGAATGAGCAGTTCTTC
NA	TRBV6-1	NA	TRBJ2-3	CASREGTATDTQYF	TGTGCCAGCAGGGAGGGGACAGCCACAGATACGCAGTATTTT
NA	TRBV7-3	TRBD2	TRBJ2-3	CASSLYPSGGDPTDTQYF	TGTGCCAGCAGCTTATATCCTAGCGGGGGGGACCCCACAGATACGCAGTATTTT
many	TRBV12-3/TRBV12-4	NA	TRBJ2-1	CASSFSSAGAPMGEQFF	TGTGCCAGCAGTTTTTCATCCGCGGGGGCCCCTATGGGTGAGCAGTTCTTC
few	TRBV12-3/TRBV12-4	TRBD1	TRBJ2-1	CASTDRGSYNEQFF	TGTGCCAGCACGGACAGGGGATCCTACAATGAGCAGTTCTTC
few	TRBV11-2	NA	TRBJ1-2	CASSLDLGDWGYTF	TGTGCCAGCAGCTTAGATCTGGGGGATTGGGGCTACACCTTC
NA	TRBV20-1	NA	TRBJ1-1	CSAPSGAGMPQAFF	TGCAGTGCCCCATCTGGGGCGGGAATGCCTCAAGCTTTCTTT
NA	TRBV28	NA	TRBJ1-5	CASSFIYSENQPQHF	TGTGCCAGCAGTTTCATCTACAGTGAAAATCAGCCCCAGCATTTT
few	TRBV7-2	TRBD2	TRBJ2-2	CASSRTSGGAVGELFF	TGTGCCAGCAGCCGGACTAGCGGGGGGGCCGTCGGGGAGCTGTTTTTT
many	TRBV7-6	TRBD2	TRBJ2-5	CASSLRLAGAQETQYF	TGTGCCAGCAGCTTAAGACTAGCGGGGGCCCAAGAGACCCAGTACTTC
few	TRBV14	NA	TRBJ1-2	CASSRDSWPGYGYTF	TGTGCCAGCAGCCGGGACTCATGGCCGGGCTATGGCTACACCTTC
few	TRBV6-5	NA	TRBJ1-4	CASSYSVGAFNEKLFF	TGTGCCAGCAGTTACTCGGTTGGGGCTTTCAATGAAAAACTGTTTTTT
many	TRBV7-3	NA	TRBJ2-5	CASSLRGGTQYF	TGTGCCAGCAGCTTACGAGGTGGGACCCAGTACTTC
NA	TRBV5-4	NA	TRBJ1-1	CASSTHGGPMNTEAFF	TGTGCCAGCAGCACCCACGGGGGGCCCATGAACACTGAAGCTTTCTTT
few	TRBV5-1	TRBD1	TRBJ2-7	CASSSTPGQASRWLYF	TGCGCCAGCAGCTCCACTCCGGGACAGGCATCGAGGTGGCTGTACTTC
few	TRBV12-3/TRBV12-4	NA	TRBJ1-5	CASSFIIGYNQPQHF	TGTGCCAGCAGTTTTATCATTGGTTACAATCAGCCCCAGCATTTT
few	TRBV5-4	NA	TRBJ2-1	CASSPRGNLNEQFF	TGTGCCAGCAGCCCCCGGGGGAACCTCAATGAGCAGTTCTTC
many	TRBV6-2/TRBV6-3	NA	TRBJ2-1	CASSYSSRNEQFF	TGTGCCAGCAGTTACTCGTCCAGGAATGAGCAGTTCTTC
NA	TRBV25-1	NA	TRBJ2-3	CASTAGTPSTDTQYF	TGTGCCAGCACTGCCGGGACACCTAGCACAGATACGCAGTATTTT
NA	TRBV6-6	NA	TRBJ1-2	CASSYSRADYGYTF	TGTGCCAGCAGTTACTCCAGGGCCGACTATGGCTACACCTTC
few	TRBV23-1	TRBD1	TRBJ2-7	CASSPAEGQEQYF	TGCGCCAGCAGTCCTGCCGAGGGACAGGAGCAGTACTTC
NA	TRBV7-9	NA	TRBJ2-2	CASSFYNTGELFF	TGTGCCAGCAGCTTCTACAACACCGGGGAGCTGTTTTTT
NA	TRBV19	NA	TRBJ2-1	CASNKGKGIEQFF	TGTGCCAGTAATAAGGGAAAGGGAATTGAGCAGTTCTTC
NA	TRBV10-1	TRBD2	TRBJ2-1	CARNTSGGTYNEQFF	TGCGCCAGAAATACTAGCGGGGGGACCTACAATGAGCAGTTCTTC
NA	TRBV5-4	NA	TRBJ1-6	CASSLGGGRSSYNSPLHF	TGTGCCAGCAGCCTAGGGGGGGGGCGAAGCTCCTATAATTCACCCCTCCACTTT
NA	TRBV27	NA	TRBJ1-5	CASSFRADNQPQHF	TGTGCCAGCAGTTTTCGGGCAGACAATCAGCCCCAGCATTTT
NA	TRBV20-1	TRBD1	TRBJ2-1	CSALTGGSYNEQFF	TGCAGTGCTCTTACAGGGGGTTCCTACAATGAGCAGTTCTTC
few	TRBV5-6	NA	TRBJ2-7	CASSSRQESSYEQYF	TGTGCCAGCAGCTCACGACAGGAGAGCTCCTACGAGCAGTACTTC
NA	TRBV20-1	NA	TRBJ2-1	CSARESGGVSSSYNEQFF	TGCAGTGCTAGAGAAAGTGGCGGGGTATCAAGCTCCTACAATGAGCAGTTCTTC
NA	TRBV6-5	NA	TRBJ2-3	CASNRRGDNPSTDTQYF	TGTGCCAGCAACCGACGTGGGGACAACCCAAGCACAGATACGCAGTATTTT
few	TRBV20-1	NA	TRBJ1-4	CSARWTEGSEKLFF	TGCAGTGCTCGTTGGACGGAGGGTAGCGAAAAACTGTTTTTT
few	TRBV7-8	TRBD1	TRBJ1-4	CASSPTTGSEKLFF	TGTGCCAGCAGCCCAACGACAGGGTCTGAAAAACTGTTTTTT
few	TRBV7-2	TRBD1	TRBJ2-3	CASSLGYRGTSTDTQYF	TGTGCCAGCAGCTTAGGGTACAGGGGCACTAGCACAGATACGCAGTATTTT
few	TRBV28	NA	TRBJ1-5	CAFGGRIYQPQHF	TGTGCTTTTGGTGGGAGGATTTATCAGCCCCAGCATTTT
NA	TRBV10-3	NA	TRBJ2-5	CAIRGGPAETQYF	TGTGCCATCAGAGGGGGACCCGCAGAGACCCAGTACTTC
many	TRBV7-2	NA	TRBJ2-7	CASSYTGFEQYF	TGTGCCAGCAGCTACACAGGGTTCGAGCAGTACTTC
NA	TRBV6-1	TRBD2	TRBJ2-7	CASPPPGLGGEQYF	TGTGCCAGCCCCCCCCCAGGCCTGGGGGGGGAGCAGTACTTC
NA	TRBV20-1	NA	TRBJ1-5	CSARYRPNQPQHF	TGCAGTGCTAGGTACAGACCCAATCAGCCCCAGCATTTT
few	TRBV7-2	TRBD1	TRBJ1-2	CASSYGQGANYGYTF	TGTGCCAGCAGCTATGGACAGGGGGCTAACTATGGCTACACCTTC
NA	TRBV7-9	NA	TRBJ2-3	CASSGDYTDTQYF	TGTGCCAGCAGCGGAGATTACACAGATACGCAGTATTTT
NA	TRBV6-1	NA	TRBJ2-2	CASSDTRKGTGELFF	TGTGCCAGCAGTGATACCAGAAAAGGCACCGGGGAGCTGTTTTTT
few	TRBV29-1	NA	TRBJ2-5	CSVPRETQETQYF	TGCAGCGTCCCCAGGGAAACCCAAGAGACCCAGTACTTC
NA	TRBV12-3/TRBV12-4	TRBD2	TRBJ2-7	CASSPRTSGGGYEQYF	TGTGCCAGCAGTCCCCGGACTAGCGGGGGGGGCTACGAGCAGTACTTC